This passage covers 9 T cell receptor beta chains from one sample sequenced in a study of metastatic and nonmetastatic thyroid tumors. Through MiXCR, TCRdb re-clonotyped the PCR reads. The repertoire consists of 35,000 to 50,000 clones, with 20% to 30% occurring once and the leading ten covering about 14%. Thyroid surgery was performed in patients who had received no treatment beforehand. The specimen sequenced was tumor tissue. The origin of the receptors is a female donor with papillary thyroid cancer or a benign thyroid nodule (not recorded which). Some clones in this sample may be carry-over from other donors' samples.

The chain links TRBV7-6 to TRBJ2-7; TRBD2 matches 8 bases. The CDR3 is made up of 14 amino acids. V gave up 5 bases and J gave up 4 bases; unmatched junction bases: 7. The germline gives CDR1 SGHVS, CDR2 FNYEAQ. The CDR3 coding sequence is TGTGCCAGCAGCCCCGGGAGGGGGGTATACGAGCAGTACTTC. The encoded protein is CASSPGRGVYEQYF.

This clone has a handful of counts. The chain has TRBV7-6 and TRBJ2-7; TRBD1 agrees at 10 bases. Unmatched junction bases numbered 4, after V lost 4 bases and J lost 4 bases. CDR3 size: 14 residues. Germline V gene lookup returns CDR1 SGHVS and CDR2 FNYEAQ. CDR3 sequence: CASSSRTGGYEQYF. The CDR3 DNA reads TGTGCCAGCAGCTCGCGGACAGGGGGTTACGAGCAGTACTTC.

The V gene is TRBV20-1, the J gene TRBJ2-7; TRBD1 agrees at 11 bases. Germline loops: CDR1 DFQATT, CDR2 SNEGSKA (reference sequence). The CDR3 sequence is 15 residues long. The junction had 4 bases not matched to a gene; V was cut back by 0 bases and J by 3 bases. The CDR3 region is CSARDSGTGGYEQYF. CDR3 coding DNA: TGCAGTGCTAGAGATTCCGGGACAGGGGGCTACGAGCAGTACTTC.

As for this clone: A much larger clonotype is one base distant, so this may be a read error. This chain uses TRBV11-1 with TRBJ1-1; no reliable D call. CDR1 SGHAT and CDR2 FQDESV come from the germline V gene (reference sequence). This CDR3 contains 14 residues. The CDR3 loop is CACSTRSGNTEAFF. In DNA, the CDR3 is TGTGCCTGCAGCACCCGTTCAGGGAACACTGAAGCTTTCTTT.

The CDR3, as DNA: TGTGCCAGCAGCTTGTTGTCCTCACCCCTCCACTTT. Its translation: CASSLLSSPLHF. The gene calls are TRBV5-8 and TRBJ1-6; D is unclear. Trimming removed 1 base at V and 10 bases at J, with 6 bases between. Germline CDR1 SGHTS, CDR2 YDEGEE. CDR3 size: 12 residues.

In the case of this clone: The identical CDR3 is also encoded by other nucleotide sequences in the sample. V is TRBV7-2 and J is TRBJ1-1, with D tentatively TRBD1 (5 bases). Germline V CDR1 and CDR2: SGHTA, FQGNSA. This CDR3 contains 15 residues. V lost 5 bases and J lost 5, with 18 bases in between. The CDR3 spells CASSIPGGVRTEAFF. CDR3 nucleotide sequence: TGTGCCAGCAGCATCCCCGGGGGGGTGAGAACTGAAGCTTTCTTT. Filled out from reference TRBV7-2 and TRBJ1-1, the complete variable domain reads GAGVSQSPSNKVTEKGKDVELRCDPISGHTALYWYRQSLGQGLEFLIYFQGNSAPDKSGLPSDRFSAERTGGSVSTLTIQRTQQEDSAVYLCASSIPGGVRTEAFFGQGTRLTVV.

This clone was observed many times. This chain links TRBV9 with TRBJ2-3; D gene unclear. The V gene lost 3 bases and the J gene lost 0 bases, with 11 bases spanning the gap. This CDR3 has 15 residues. Per germline, CDR1 SGDLS and CDR2 YYNGEE. The CDR3 nucleotides are TGTGCCAGCAGCGAGGCGGCAGCTAGCACAGATACGCAGTATTTT. Amino acid sequence: CASSEAAASTDTQYF. Using reference TRBV9 and TRBJ2-3 for the parts outside the CDR3, the full variable domain is DSGVTQTPKHLITATGQRVTLRCSPRSGDLSVYWYQQSLDQGLQFLIQYYNGEERAKGNILERFSAQQFPDLHSELNLSSLELGDSALYFCASSEAAASTDTQYFGPGTRLTVL.

By sample fraction, this clone is medium-sized (0.01 to 0.1%). One junction end disagrees with the germline gene, perhaps due to a read error. V and J are TRBV12-3 or TRBV12-4 and TRBJ2-7, with D perhaps TRBD1 (5 bases). CDR3 length: 13 amino acids. The CDR3 loop reads CASSLQGSFEQYF. The CDR3 nucleotides read TGTGCCAGCAGTTTACAGGGTTCCTTCGAGCAGTACTTC.

This clone has a handful of counts. V gene TRBV4-1 combines with J gene TRBJ2-3, with D uncertain. Between the trimmed V and J ends, which lost 2 bases and 3 bases, there was a span of 12 bases. Germline V gene lookup returns CDR1 MGHRA and CDR2 YSYEKL. There are 15 residues in the CDR3. For the CDR3, the DNA is TGCGCCAGCAGCCAACGTCCCGACCGTACAGATACGCAGTATTTT. This encodes CASSQRPDRTDTQYF.